The 7 T cell receptor beta chains listed next were all sequenced from one sample in a study of blood T cell repertoires in COVID-19. The repertoire was sequenced with immunoSEQ multiplex PCR; TCRdb's copy has only in-frame clones and lacks some. The data contain 150,000 or so clones, over 70% of them singletons. Specimen: peripheral blood. Receptor source: a man older than 75 with acute or convalescent COVID-19.

The chain is built from TRBV2 and TRBJ2-2, with D possibly TRBD2 on 6 matching bases. The V gene lost 4 bases and the J gene lost 1 base, with 10 bases spanning the gap. Germline V CDR1 and CDR2: SNHLY, FYNNEI. The CDR3 totals 15 residues. The CDR3 is CASSVLGGNTGELFF. Written as DNA, the CDR3 is TGTGCCAGCAGTGTTCTGGGGGGGAACACCGGGGAGCTGTTTTTT.

The gene calls are TRBV3-1 (or the pseudogene TRBV3-2) and TRBJ2-3; TRBD2 matches 9 bases. With 3 bases clipped from V and 0 bases from J, the junction kept 10 bases outside the gene matches. The germline V gene encodes CDR1 LGHDT and CDR2 YNNKEL (reference sequence). The CDR3 has 18 residues. The CDR3, as DNA: TGTGCCAGCAGCCAGGAATCACTAGCGGGTGCTAGCACAGATACGCAGTATTTT. It yields the protein CASSQESLAGASTDTQYF.

The chain joins TRBV2 to TRBJ2-1; D is unresolved. This CDR3 is 14 amino acids long. V was shortened by 6 bases and J by 5 bases, with 14 bases between the two germline ends. The germline V gene encodes CDR1 SNHLY and CDR2 FYNNEI. The CDR3 nucleotides read TGTGCCAGCAGGATACGTCCTGAGGACAATGAGCAGTTCTTC. It specifies CASRIRPEDNEQFF.

Comment on this clone: This sample includes further DNA sequences coding for the same CDR3. The rearrangement links TRBV5-1 to TRBJ2-7, with TRBD1 matching 7 bases. CDR3 length equals 14 residues. Germline values: CDR1 SGHRS, CDR2 YFSETQ. V lost 0 bases and J lost 2; bases outside the gene matches: 2. The CDR3 DNA reads as TGCGCCAGCAGCTTGGGGGACAGCACCTACGAGCAGTACTTC. This sequence encodes CASSLGDSTYEQYF.

This rearrangement joins TRBV3-1 (or the pseudogene TRBV3-2) to TRBJ1-3; no definite D call. Germline CDR1 reads LGHDT; CDR2 reads YNNKEL (reference sequence). The CDR3 loop spans 15 amino acids. Trimming pared 0 bases from V and 3 bases from J, leaving 9 bases between. The CDR3 spells CASSQESEGGNTIYF. For the CDR3, the DNA is TGTGCCAGCAGCCAAGAGAGTGAGGGTGGAAACACCATATATTTT.

On this clone itself: The sample holds other DNA sequences that translate to the same CDR3. This sequence joins TRBV5-1 and TRBJ2-2, with D possibly being TRBD2 (6 bases). Germline V gene sequence: CDR1 SGHRS, CDR2 YFSETQ. The CDR3 length is 15 residues. Trimming took 0 bases from V and 5 from J, leaving 11 bases between them. The CDR3 nucleotides read TGCGCCAGCAGCTTGGGAGCGGGTGGTACCGGGGAGCTGTTTTTT. Residues: CASSLGAGGTGELFF.

This sequence joins TRBV9 and TRBJ2-2; 8 nucleotides line up with TRBD2. Germline V lookup: CDR1 SGDLS, CDR2 YYNGEE. This CDR3 contains 17 residues. The J segment lost 4 bases and the V segment lost 0 bases, leaving 8 bases of the junction unmatched. In DNA form, the CDR3 reads TGTGCCAGCAGCGTAGGACCCAGCGGGAGAGGCACCGGGGAGCTGTTTTTT. Translating it yields CASSVGPSGRGTGELFF. Full variable domain (missing parts from reference TRBV9 and TRBJ2-2): DSGVTQTPKHLITATGQRVTLRCSPRSGDLSVYWYQQSLDQGLQFLIQYYNGEERAKGNILERFSAQQFPDLHSELNLSSLELGDSALYFCASSVGPSGRGTGELFFGEGSRLTVL.